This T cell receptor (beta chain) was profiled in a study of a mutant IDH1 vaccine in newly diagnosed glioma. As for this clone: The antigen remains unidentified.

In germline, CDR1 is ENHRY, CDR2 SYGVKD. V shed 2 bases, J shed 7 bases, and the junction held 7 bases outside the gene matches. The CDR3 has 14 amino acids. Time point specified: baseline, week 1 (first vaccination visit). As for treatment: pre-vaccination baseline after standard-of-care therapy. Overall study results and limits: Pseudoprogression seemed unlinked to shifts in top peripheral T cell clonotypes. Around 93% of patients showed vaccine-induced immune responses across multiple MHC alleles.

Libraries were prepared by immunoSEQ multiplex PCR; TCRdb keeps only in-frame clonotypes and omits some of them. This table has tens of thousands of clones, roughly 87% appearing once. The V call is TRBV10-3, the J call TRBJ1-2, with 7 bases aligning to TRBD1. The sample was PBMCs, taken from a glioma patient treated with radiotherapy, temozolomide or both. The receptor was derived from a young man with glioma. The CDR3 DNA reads TGTGCCATCAGTGAGGCGGGACAGTCGGGTGGCTACACCTTC. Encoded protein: CAISEAGQSGGYTF.